The 26 T cell receptor beta chains presented below share a single source sample, sequenced in a study of T cell responses to AZD1222 COVID-19 vaccine. The table came from immunoSEQ multiplex PCR; TCRdb's copy has only in-frame clones and leaves some out. The sample yields over 110,000 clones, roughly 90% seen once. The sequenced sample was peripheral blood, obtained 28 days after the second AZD1222 dose. These receptor sequences come from an adult who received the AZD1222 COVID-19 vaccine.

The gene calls are TRBV11-3 and TRBJ1-5; D call uncertain. V lost 5 bases, J lost 4 bases, and 15 bases lay in between. Germline V lookup: CDR1 SGHNT, CDR2 YENEEA. CDR3 length: 15 amino acids. The CDR3 nucleotides are TGTGCCAGCAGCCGCCGACTGATTGCGAATCAGCCCCAGCATTTT. Its protein product is CASSRRLIANQPQHF.

This clone was observed a single time. V is TRBV5-8 and J is TRBJ1-1; D remains ambiguous. Trimming left V 0 bases short and J 4 bases short, with 10 bases between. The CDR3 has 14 residues. Germline assignment: CDR1 SGHTS and CDR2 YDEGEE. CDR3 loop: CASSLGTGPTEAFF. DNA of the CDR3: TGTGCCAGCAGCTTGGGGACCGGCCCCACTGAAGCTTTCTTT.

J is TRBJ2-5 and V is TRBV5-1, with D hard to call. The CDR3 spans 14 residues. Trimming stripped 0 bases from V and 4 bases from J, with 10 bases between. CDR1 SGHRS and CDR2 YFSETQ come from the germline V gene. Here the CDR3 reads CASSLGGRAETQYF. The CDR3 nucleotides are TGCGCCAGCAGCTTGGGGGGAAGAGCAGAGACCCAGTACTTC.

The chain has TRBV9 and TRBJ2-5; D gene uncertain. The germline V gene has CDR1 SGDLS and CDR2 YYNGEE. Trimming cost V 1 base and J 5 bases, with 12 bases left between them. This CDR3 has 14 residues. CDR3 in amino acids: CASSVSTLGETQYF. Here the CDR3 DNA reads TGTGCCAGCAGCGTATCGACCCTGGGGGAGACCCAGTACTTC.

V is TRBV7-6 and J is TRBJ2-1; TRBD1 matches 7 bases. Germline V lookup: CDR1 SGHVS, CDR2 FNYEAQ. Losses at the gene ends were 1 base for V and 2 bases for J; bases not matched to a gene: 5. This CDR3 comprises 16 residues. Written as DNA, the CDR3 is TGTGCCAGCAGCTTAGGTAACAGGGGAACCTACAATGAGCAGTTCTTC. Translating gives CASSLGNRGTYNEQFF.

The chain employs TRBV7-8 and TRBJ2-3; TRBD1 aligns across 9 bases. The CDR3 has 16 amino acids. Trimming at V came to 5 bases and at J to 3 bases, leaving 9 bases not matched to a gene. Germline CDR1 is SGHVS and CDR2 is FQNEAQ. The CDR3 DNA is TGTGCCAGCAGCAAACCGCGGGACAGGGTTACAGATACGCAGTATTTT. It codes for CASSKPRDRVTDTQYF.

The chain combines TRBV28 with TRBJ1-5; D is unresolved. The V and J ends lost 5 bases and 8 bases respectively, with 10 bases between them. This CDR3 is 12 amino acids long. Germline values: CDR1 MDHEN, CDR2 SYDVKM. DNA of the CDR3: TGTGCCAGCAGTCTCCCCGGAAAGCCCCAGCATTTT. This gives the protein CASSLPGKPQHF.

V gene TRBV9 combines with J gene TRBJ2-5; D not certain. The CDR3 loop spans 12 amino acids. Germline assignment: CDR1 SGDLS and CDR2 YYNGEE. The V end lost 3 bases, the J end lost 2 bases, and 5 bases lay between the germline ends. Written as DNA, the CDR3 is TGTGCCAGCAGCGGGGGACAAGAGACCCAGTACTTC. Protein: CASSGGQETQYF.

This clone has just a few counts. The J gene is TRBJ2-1, the V gene TRBV27; 10 bases are a match to TRBD2. The CDR3 consists of 15 residues. Trimming at V came to 4 bases and at J to 8 bases, leaving 8 bases not matched to a gene. Germline-derived CDR1 and CDR2 are MNHEY and SMNVEV (reference sequence). CDR3 amino acids: CASSSAGGPWDEQFF. The CDR3 DNA reads as TGTGCCAGCAGTTCAGCGGGAGGGCCTTGGGATGAGCAGTTCTTC.

The genes are TRBV6-6 and TRBJ2-3; the D is unclear. Germline V gives CDR1 MNHNY, CDR2 SVGAGI (reference sequence). CDR3 length: 13 residues. V lost 9 bases and J 4 bases, leaving 14 bases between the germline ends. Written as DNA, the CDR3 is TGTGCCAGTGCACAGATTTTGGCAGATACGCAGTATTTT. This codes for CASAQILADTQYF.

V and J are TRBV7-2 and TRBJ2-3, with a possible D match to TRBD2 (5 bases). Trimming cost V 0 bases and J 1 base, with 8 bases left between them. Germline V gene sequence: CDR1 SGHTA, CDR2 FQGNSA. The CDR3 consists of 15 residues. Here the CDR3 DNA reads TGTGCCAGCAGCTTAGCGGAGGAACGCACAGATACGCAGTATTTT. Translated: CASSLAEERTDTQYF.

The rearrangement links TRBV5-1 to TRBJ2-2, with D possibly matching TRBD1 (6 bases). The CDR3 has 17 residues. V gave up 4 bases and J gave up 0 bases, with 16 bases separating them. Germline lookup yields CDR1 SGHRS and CDR2 YFSETQ. The CDR3 loop reads CASSPFGQIANTGELFF. DNA for the CDR3: TGCGCCAGCAGCCCATTCGGACAGATTGCGAACACCGGGGAGCTGTTTTTT.

The chain joins TRBV6-1 to TRBJ2-7; no reliable D call. Per germline, CDR1 MNHNS and CDR2 SASEGT. Trimming pared 0 bases from V and 3 bases from J, leaving 6 bases between. The CDR3 spans 13 residues. CDR3 residues: CASSEAQNYEQYV. The CDR3 DNA sequence: TGTGCCAGCAGTGAAGCGCAAAACTACGAGCAGTACGTC.

The chain is built from TRBV24-1 and TRBJ1-1; 8 nucleotides line up with TRBD1. Trimming at V came to 8 bases and at J to 0 bases, leaving 1 base not matched to a gene. This CDR3 is 13 amino acids long. CDR1 and CDR2 (germline): KGHDR, SFDVKD. The CDR3 loop is CATKDRVNTEAFF. The CDR3 nucleotides read TGTGCCACCAAGGACAGGGTGAACACTGAAGCTTTCTTT.

The V call is TRBV3-1 (or the pseudogene TRBV3-2), the J call TRBJ1-2; D might be TRBD1 (6 bases). Trimming left V 0 bases short and J 4 bases short, with 12 bases between. Germline CDR1 and CDR2: LGHDT and YNNKEL (reference sequence). The CDR3 contains 15 residues. This chain's CDR3 is CASSQDLLGAYGYTF. The CDR3 nucleotides read TGTGCCAGCAGCCAAGATCTCTTGGGGGCCTATGGCTACACCTTC.

The chain combines TRBV6-5 with TRBJ2-7; tentatively, D is TRBD1 (6 bases). The CDR3 is 13 residues long. Between the trimmed V and J ends, which lost 7 bases and 3 bases, there was a span of 13 bases. Germline CDR1 MNHEY, CDR2 SVGAGI. CDR3 DNA sequence: TGTGCCAGCACCAGAAACAGGGACTACGAGCAGTACGTC. Its translation: CASTRNRDYEQYV.

This chain links TRBV18 with TRBJ2-1; the match to TRBD1 covers 7 bases. This CDR3 has 13 amino acids. Germline V lookup: CDR1 KGHSH, CDR2 LQKENI. With V trimmed by 4 bases and J by 5 bases, 2 bases remained unmatched. The CDR3 sequence: CASSQTGNNEQFF. For the CDR3, the DNA is TGTGCCAGCTCACAGACAGGGAACAATGAGCAGTTCTTC.

This clone occurred once. V usage is TRBV19 and J usage is TRBJ1-2; D is uncertain. V lost 6 bases and J 6 bases, leaving 11 bases between the germline ends. Looked up from germline, CDR1 is LNHDA and CDR2 is SQIVND (reference sequence). The CDR3 length is 12 residues. The CDR3, as DNA: TGTGCCAGTAGCTGGGCAGTTAATGGCTACACCTTC. Its translation is CASSWAVNGYTF. The full variable domain, in which reference TRBV19 and TRBJ1-2 provide the parts outside the CDR3, is DGGITQSPKYLFRKEGQNVTLSCEQNLNHDAMYWYRQDPGQGLRLIYYSQIVNDFQKGDIAEGYSVSREKKESFPLTVTSAQKNPTAFYLCASSWAVNGYTFGSGTRLTVV.

The chain carries TRBV3-1 (or the pseudogene TRBV3-2) and TRBJ2-7, with 11 positions matching TRBD2. Germline lookup yields CDR1 LGHDT and CDR2 YNNKEL (reference sequence). Trimming cost V 4 bases and J 3 bases; bases outside gene matches: 26. CDR3 length: 22 amino acids. The CDR3 here is CASSLLEFSATGHSGRVYEQYF. As DNA, the CDR3 is TGTGCCAGCAGCCTCCTAGAATTCTCCGCGACAGGTCATAGCGGGAGGGTCTACGAGCAGTACTTC.

V gene TRBV30 combines with J gene TRBJ1-1; D uncertain. V was clipped by 4 bases and J by 1 base, with 7 bases between them. Germline V gene sequence: CDR1 GTSNPN, CDR2 SVGIG (reference sequence). The CDR3 covers 12 residues. CDR3 sequence (DNA): TGTGCCTGGACCCTGGGGAACACTGAAGCTTTCTTT. Translating gives CAWTLGNTEAFF. The full variable domain, completed using reference TRBV30 and TRBJ1-1, is SQTIHQWPATLVQPVGSPLSLECTVEGTSNPNLYWYRQAAGRGLQLLFYSVGIGQISSEVPQNLSASRPQDRQFILSSKKLLLSDSGFYLCAWTLGNTEAFFGQGTRLTVV.

The chain uses TRBV3-1 (or the pseudogene TRBV3-2) and TRBJ2-7, with D possibly called TRBD1 or TRBD2 (5 bases each). CDR3 length equals 13 residues. V was trimmed by 3 bases and J by 6 bases, leaving 12 bases between them. Germline loops: CDR1 LGHDT, CDR2 YNNKEL (reference sequence). In nucleotides, the CDR3 is TGTGCCAGCAGCCAGGGGACCTTCTCCGAGCAGTACTTC. This codes for CASSQGTFSEQYF.

V and J are TRBV9 and TRBJ2-2; a possible D gene is TRBD1 (7 bases). CDR3 size: 13 residues. Trimming stripped 10 bases from V and 5 bases from J, with 15 bases between. CDR1 and CDR2 from the germline V gene are SGDLS and YYNGEE. The DNA of the CDR3 is TGTGCCTCACGGGGGACAGAGACCGGGGAGCTGTTTTTT. Protein sequence: CASRGTETGELFF.

The genes are TRBV7-2 and TRBJ2-2; D could derive from TRBD1 or TRBD2 (5 bases each). V was clipped by 1 base and J by 4 bases, with 10 bases between them. CDR3 length: 15 amino acids. Germline-derived CDR1 and CDR2 are SGHTA and FQGNSA. The CDR3 loop is CASSLVEGSTGELFF. The CDR3 bases are TGTGCCAGCAGCTTAGTTGAGGGGTCCACCGGGGAGCTGTTTTTT.

The chain carries TRBV5-6 and TRBJ1-2; possible D gene TRBD1, 6 bases. There are 13 residues in the CDR3. The germline V gene encodes CDR1 SGHDT and CDR2 YYEEEE. V was trimmed by 1 base and J by 7 bases, leaving 11 bases between them. Here the CDR3 reads CASSLNRVTGYTF. The DNA of the CDR3 is TGTGCCAGCAGCTTGAACAGGGTAACTGGCTACACCTTC.

In this sample, this clone turned up once. This sequence joins TRBV7-3 and TRBJ2-4; the D gene is possibly TRBD2 (6 bases). CDR1 is SGHTA and CDR2 is FQGTGA in the germline V gene. The CDR3 contains 17 residues. Deletions cut 2 bases from V and 2 bases from J, with 16 bases between. The CDR3 loop is CASSLDSSAGTKNIQYF. CDR3 sequence (DNA): TGTGCCAGCAGCTTAGACTCTTCAGCGGGTACCAAAAACATTCAGTACTTC. The full variable domain, its missing parts supplied by reference TRBV7-3 and TRBJ2-4, is GAGVSQTPSNKVTEKGKYVELRCDPISGHTALYWYRQSLGQGPEFLIYFQGTGAADDSGLPNDRFFAVRPEGSVSTLKIQRTERGDSAVYLCASSLDSSAGTKNIQYFGAGTRLSVL.

The J gene is TRBJ1-4, the V gene TRBV3-1 (or the pseudogene TRBV3-2); D may be TRBD1 (5 bases). The CDR3 has 17 amino acids. Germline V lookup: CDR1 LGHDT, CDR2 YNNKEL (reference sequence). Trimming removed 8 bases from V and 5 bases from J, with 24 bases in between. CDR3 loop: CASSGARIGGRNEKLFF. The CDR3 DNA reads as TGTGCCAGCTCGGGAGCCCGTATTGGGGGTCGGAATGAAAAACTGTTTTTT.